Listed here are 18 T cell receptor beta chains from one sample, sequenced in a study of cytomegalovirus exposure and HLA in healthy donors. This PCR relied on a set of 60 Vbeta primers and 13 Jbeta primers. Clones were read by immunoSEQ multiplex PCR, and TCRdb kept only the in-frame ones, dropping some. The sample has 180,000 or so clones, 77% seen once. Sequencing was done on a sample of PBMCs. Source of these receptors: a woman aged 55 to 70 in good health and CMV-seropositive.

The rearrangement joins TRBV28 to TRBJ2-3, with TRBD1 matching over 7 bases. Germline CDR1 is MDHEN and CDR2 is SYDVKM. Trimming removed 8 bases from V and 2 bases from J; junction bases left unmatched: 7. The CDR3 has 14 amino acids. The CDR3: CASLTGAPTDTQYF. The CDR3 DNA reads as TGTGCCAGCCTTACAGGGGCCCCCACAGATACGCAGTATTTT.

The chain has TRBV5-1 and TRBJ2-7; TRBD1 aligns across 7 bases. The closer fit of TRBJ2-5 to the DNA end suggests the J call may be wrong. The CDR3 is 16 amino acids. Germline lookup yields CDR1 SGHRS and CDR2 YFSETQ. CDR3 protein: CASSLKRTGPQETQYF. The CDR3 nucleotides are TGCGCCAGCAGCCTTAAAAGGACAGGTCCACAAGAGACCCAGTACTTC.

The chain recombines TRBV2 with TRBJ2-7, with a tentative D call TRBD1 (6 bases). Per germline, CDR1 SNHLY and CDR2 FYNNEI. This CDR3 contains 12 residues. V shed 4 bases and J shed 2 bases, with 6 bases lying between them. The CDR3 DNA reads TGTGCCAGCAGTGGGACAGCCTACGAGCAGTACTTC. It specifies CASSGTAYEQYF.

The V gene is TRBV7-9, the J gene TRBJ2-3; D possibly corresponds to TRBD2 (5 bases). The CDR3 contains 16 residues. Looked up from germline, CDR1 is SEHNR and CDR2 is FQNEAQ (reference sequence). Trimming took off 6 bases at V and 2 bases at J, with 18 bases between the two ends. This CDR3 is CASSSQLDAHTDTQYF. The CDR3 DNA reads as TGTGCCAGCAGTTCCCAACTAGACGCCCACACAGATACGCAGTATTTT.

The chain couples TRBV28 to TRBJ2-7; TRBD1 matches at 9 bases. This CDR3 has 14 amino acids. After removal of 4 bases from V and 4 bases from J, the junction contained 5 bases not matched to a gene. Germline V gene data show CDR1 as MDHEN and CDR2 as SYDVKM. DNA of the CDR3: TGTGCCAGCAGTTCGCCGGGACAGGGATACGAGCAGTACTTC. Translating it yields CASSSPGQGYEQYF. Complete variable domain (other parts from reference TRBV28 and TRBJ2-7): DVKVTQSSRYLVKRTGEKVFLECVQDMDHENMFWYRQDPGLGLRLIYFSYDVKMKEKGDIPEGYSVSREKKERFSLILESASTNQTSMYLCASSSPGQGYEQYFGPGTRLTVT.

The chain employs TRBV2 and TRBJ1-3, with D hard to call. This CDR3 is 13 amino acids long. Per the germline V gene, CDR1 is SNHLY and CDR2 is FYNNEI. Deletions cut 8 bases from V and 0 bases from J, with 8 bases between. The CDR3 region has the DNA TGTGCCAGCCAGGTTAACTCTGGAAACACCATATATTTT. Protein: CASQVNSGNTIYF.

The chain joins TRBV28 to TRBJ1-3; D is possibly TRBD1 (6 bases). V was cut by 5 bases and J by 0 bases, with 14 bases left in between. The CDR3 has 16 amino acids. Germline CDR1 MDHEN, CDR2 SYDVKM. The CDR3 coding sequence is TGTGCCAGCAGTGAGGGGCAGGGGAACTCTGGAAACACCATATATTTT. This encodes CASSEGQGNSGNTIYF. Based on the CDR3 plus reference TRBV28 and TRBJ1-3, the full variable domain is DVKVTQSSRYLVKRTGEKVFLECVQDMDHENMFWYRQDPGLGLRLIYFSYDVKMKEKGDIPEGYSVSREKKERFSLILESASTNQTSMYLCASSEGQGNSGNTIYFGEGSWLTVV.

This rearrangement joins TRBV27 to TRBJ1-2; possible D gene TRBD1, 6 bases. V lost 2 bases and J 2 bases, leaving 6 bases between the germline ends. This CDR3 spans 13 amino acids. The V gene's germline CDR1 is MNHEY and CDR2 SMNVEV (reference sequence). CDR3 DNA: TGTGCCAGCAGTTTACAGGGGAACTATGGCTACACCTTC. As protein: CASSLQGNYGYTF.

The DNA of the CDR3 is TGCAGCGTTGCTAGCGGGAGATTGGATACGCAGTATTTT. Translated, it gives CSVASGRLDTQYF. This chain joins TRBV29-1 and TRBJ2-3, with 10 positions matching TRBD2. Germline V lookup: CDR1 SQVTM, CDR2 ANQGSEA. Unmatched junction bases numbered 4, after V lost 4 bases and J lost 6 bases. This CDR3 has 13 amino acids.

V is TRBV2 and J is TRBJ1-1; D is unclear. Germline lookup yields CDR1 SNHLY and CDR2 FYNNEI. Trimming took 3 bases from V and 0 from J, leaving 5 bases between them. CDR3 length: 13 amino acids. The CDR3 bases are TGTGCCAGCAGTGATCAGGTGAACACTGAAGCTTTCTTT. Translating it yields CASSDQVNTEAFF. The variable domain in full, with the rest retrieved from reference TRBV2 and TRBJ1-1, is EPEVTQTPSHQVTQMGQEVILRCVPISNHLYFYWYRQILGQKVEFLVSFYNNEISEKSEIFDDQFSVERPDGSNFTLKIRSTKLEDSAMYFCASSDQVNTEAFFGQGTRLTVV.

The V gene is TRBV4-2, the J gene TRBJ2-6; TRBD1 matches at 11 bases. The CDR3 is made up of 18 amino acids. Germline loops: CDR1 LGHNA, CDR2 YNFKEQ. V was pared by 6 bases and J by 1 base, with 8 bases of the junction left unmatched. The chain's CDR3 is CASRPTGTGGSGANVLTF. In nucleotides, the CDR3 is TGTGCCAGCAGGCCTACCGGGACAGGGGGTTCTGGGGCCAACGTCCTGACTTTC.

This clone was observed a handful of times. The rearrangement uses TRBV2 and TRBJ2-1; D possibly corresponds to TRBD2 (6 bases). Germline loops: CDR1 SNHLY, CDR2 FYNNEI. V lost 3 bases, J lost 3 bases, and 12 bases lay in between. This CDR3 has 15 residues. The CDR3 DNA is TGTGCCAGCAGTGACTCGGCTAGCGTCTACAATGAGCAGTTCTTC. Amino acid sequence: CASSDSASVYNEQFF.

The chain carries TRBV6-1 and TRBJ2-7, with TRBD1 identical over 9 bases. The CDR3 is 14 residues long. Germline values: CDR1 MNHNS, CDR2 SASEGT. V was pared by 6 bases and J by 2 bases, with 5 bases of the junction left unmatched. The chain's CDR3 is CASRAGQGAYEQYF. In nucleotides, the CDR3 is TGTGCCAGCAGGGCGGGACAGGGAGCCTACGAGCAGTACTTC.

The chain links TRBV30 to TRBJ1-4, with D possibly being TRBD1 (6 bases). The germline CDR1 and CDR2 sequences are GTSNPN and SVGIG (reference sequence). This CDR3 is built from 14 residues. The ends were cut back, 0 bases at V and 8 bases at J, with 13 bases in the middle. The CDR3 loop reads CAWSVRGAWEKLFF. The CDR3, as DNA: TGTGCCTGGAGTGTGCGGGGGGCTTGGGAAAAACTGTTTTTT.

This clone was recorded at least ten times. The chain employs TRBV7-3 and TRBJ1-4; tentative D call: TRBD1 (6 bases). The V and J ends lost 2 bases and 4 bases respectively, with 8 bases between them. CDR1 is SGHTA, CDR2 FQGTGA, per germline. The CDR3 is 14 amino acids. CDR3 loop: CASSLAGDNEKLFF. In DNA, the CDR3 is TGTGCCAGCAGCTTAGCAGGGGATAATGAAAAACTGTTTTTT.

J is TRBJ2-7 and V is TRBV10-3, with 14 bases fitting TRBD2. The ends lost 6 bases at V and 6 bases at J; junction bases unmatched: 7. CDR1 and CDR2 (germline): ENHRY, SYGVKD. CDR3 length equals 15 residues. DNA of the CDR3: TGTGCCATCAGCAACGGACTAGCGGGAGGAGGCGAGCAGTACTTC. This sequence encodes CAISNGLAGGGEQYF.

This clone was observed once. This sequence joins TRBV5-1 and TRBJ1-4; D is possibly TRBD1 (5 bases). CDR3 length: 15 residues. The V end was cut by 0 bases, the J end by 5 bases, with 11 bases between. Germline CDR1 and CDR2: SGHRS and YFSETQ. The CDR3 DNA follows: TGCGCCAGCAGCTTGGCTGACAGCTCCAATGAAAAACTGTTTTTT. It translates to CASSLADSSNEKLFF.

DNA for the CDR3: TGCGCCAGCAGCCAAAGCGGGCTCTATGGCTACACCTTC. Its translation: CASSQSGLYGYTF. The genes are TRBV4-3 and TRBJ1-2; D remains unclear. Germline assignment: CDR1 LGHNA and CDR2 YSLEER. The CDR3 is 13 residues long. The V end was cut by 2 bases, the J end by 4 bases, with 8 bases between.